This T cell receptor (beta chain) is drawn from a study of cytomegalovirus exposure and HLA in healthy donors. Study at large: The study's early data release held about 85 million unique TCRs from HLA-typed donors. Findings and caveats of the study: With further analysis later on, most CMV-associated TCR beta chains appeared HLA-restricted. A later analysis found common viral pathogens apparently linked to several of the most significant clusters. As a later analysis showed, a missense DCLRE1C variant was linked to trimming of TCR beta V- and J-genes.

Germline-derived CDR1 and CDR2 are SGHNT and YENEEA. Trimming removed 8 bases from V and 4 bases from J, with 11 bases in between. The CDR3 consists of 12 residues. 13 Jbeta primers and 60 Vbeta primers were used for the PCR. Clones were read by immunoSEQ multiplex PCR, and TCRdb kept only the in-frame ones, dropping some. The sample contains over 150,000 clones, approximately 84% of which appear only once. As concerns this clone: Its antigen is unidentified.

The receptor's source is a girl between 5 and 17 years old in good health and CMV-seropositive. Sequencing was carried out using PBMCs. The J gene is TRBJ1-1, the V gene TRBV11-3; D is possibly TRBD1 (5 bases). CDR3 in DNA: TGTGCCAGCCGGCCGGGGGGCACTGAAGCTTTCTTT. It is translated as CASRPGGTEAFF.